This T cell receptor (beta chain) came from a study of CD8 T cells in ankylosing spondylitis. This CDR3 comprises 13 residues. With 10 bases removed from V and 1 base from J, the gap between germline ends came to 13 bases. Libraries of TCR beta came from quantitative 5'-RACE with molecular barcodes. Each CDR3 protein gets one entry after TCRdb re-called the 5' RACE reads with MiXCR. The sample includes roughly 670,000 distinct CDR3 sequences, roughly 19% of them seen just once. Whole-study findings and limits: There was a TCR beta motif, made of roughly eight highly homologous variants, that appeared characteristic of ankylosing spondylitis blood.

With respect to this clonotype: Its antigen is not known.

Sequenced: blood, either unsorted or a sorted T cell fraction (not recorded which). The sequence was obtained from a male donor with ankylosing spondylitis. This chain joins TRBV12-3 or TRBV12-4 and TRBJ2-5; D ambiguous. CDR3 loop: CATSSWGQETQYF. CDR3 bases: TGTGCCACCTCCTCCTGGGGCCAAGAGACCCAGTACTTC.